These T cell receptor beta chains were read from a single sample in a study of T cell clonotyping in hematopoietic cell transplantation. Method: immunoSEQ multiplex PCR; TCRdb's copy keeps in-frame clones and lacks some. Among approximately 12,000 clones, roughly 89% were seen once, and the ten largest hold about 16%. This material consisted of PBMCs, taken 100 days after allogeneic stem cell transplant. These TCRs come from a female patient in her 60s who had an allogeneic stem cell transplant from an unrelated donor, so the T cells may come from the graft donor. Some clones in this sample may be carry-over from other donors' samples. Both conserved end residues are part of each CDR3. A D gene is named only where the DNA matches it firmly. Size tells how often a clone was seen (once, few, many) or the class of an expanded clone, and some rows leave it out.

few	TRBD1	TRBJ1-2	TRBV5-4	CASSLRTGGGDGYTF	TGTGCCAGCAGCTTACGTACAGGGGGCGGCGATGGCTACACCTTC
NA	NA	TRBJ1-1	TRBV5-6	CASSLTGFTEAFF	TGTGCCAGCAGCTTGACAGGGTTTACTGAAGCTTTCTTT
NA	NA	TRBJ2-3	TRBV27	CASSPGEDTDTQYF	TGTGCCAGCAGTCCCGGGGAGGACACAGATACGCAGTATTTT
NA	NA	TRBJ2-3	TRBV30	CAWSPKGWSADTQYF	TGTGCCTGGAGTCCCAAGGGGTGGAGCGCAGATACGCAGTATTTT
NA	NA	TRBJ2-7	TRBV6-6	CASSYLDSAYSYEQYF	TGTGCCAGCAGTTACCTCGATAGCGCGTACTCCTACGAGCAGTACTTC
NA	NA	TRBJ2-7	TRBV2	CASTPGYEQYF	TGTGCCAGCACTCCTGGGTATGAGCAGTACTTC
NA	NA	TRBJ2-3	TRBV7-3	CASSLTGLGDTQYF	TGTGCCAGCAGCTTGACAGGTCTAGGGGATACGCAGTATTTT
NA	NA	TRBJ2-5	TRBV10-3	CAISSRGQETQYF	TGTGCCATCAGTTCAAGGGGCCAAGAGACCCAGTACTTC
NA	NA	TRBJ1-2	TRBV2	CASSGQLHYGYTF	TGTGCCAGCAGTGGGCAGCTCCACTATGGCTACACCTTC
NA	NA	TRBJ1-2	TRBV7-2	CASSVYRSPNAGGYTF	TGTGCCAGCAGCGTTTACCGGTCGCCCAATGCCGGTGGCTACACCTTC
NA	TRBD1	TRBJ2-3	TRBV6-6	CASSPRDRGWTDTQYF	TGTGCCAGCAGCCCCCGGGACAGGGGGTGGACAGATACGCAGTATTTT
NA	NA	TRBJ2-1	TRBV14	CASSHSPVYNEQFF	TGTGCCAGCAGCCATTCACCAGTCTACAATGAGCAGTTCTTC
NA	NA	TRBJ2-5	TRBV2	CASSGRAKETQYF	TGTGCCAGCAGTGGCAGGGCTAAGGAGACCCAGTACTTC